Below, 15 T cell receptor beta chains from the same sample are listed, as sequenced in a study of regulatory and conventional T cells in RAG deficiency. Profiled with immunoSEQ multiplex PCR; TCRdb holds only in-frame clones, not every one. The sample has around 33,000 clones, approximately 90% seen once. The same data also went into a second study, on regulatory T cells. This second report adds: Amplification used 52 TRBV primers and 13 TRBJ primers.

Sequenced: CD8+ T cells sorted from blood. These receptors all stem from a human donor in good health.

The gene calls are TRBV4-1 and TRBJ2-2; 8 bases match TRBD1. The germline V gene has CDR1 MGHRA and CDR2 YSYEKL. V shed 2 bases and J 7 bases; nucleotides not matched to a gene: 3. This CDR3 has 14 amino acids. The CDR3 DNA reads TGCGCCAGCAGCCAAACAGGGGGAGTCGGGGAGCTGTTTTTT. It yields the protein CASSQTGGVGELFF.

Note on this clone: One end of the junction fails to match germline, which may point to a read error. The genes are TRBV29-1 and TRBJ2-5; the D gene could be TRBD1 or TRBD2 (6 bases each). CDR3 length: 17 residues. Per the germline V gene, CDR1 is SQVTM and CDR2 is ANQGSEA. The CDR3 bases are TGCTGCGTTGAAGATCGGGCAGGGGCGGGACCCCAAGAGACCCAGTACTTC. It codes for CCVEDRAGAGPQETQYF.

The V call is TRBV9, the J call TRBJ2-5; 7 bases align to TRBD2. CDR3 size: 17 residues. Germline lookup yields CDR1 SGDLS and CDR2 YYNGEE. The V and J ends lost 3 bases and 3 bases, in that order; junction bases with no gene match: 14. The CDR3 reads CASSGQSGVSREETQYF. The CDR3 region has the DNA TGTGCCAGCAGCGGACAAAGCGGGGTTAGTCGGGAAGAGACCCAGTACTTC.

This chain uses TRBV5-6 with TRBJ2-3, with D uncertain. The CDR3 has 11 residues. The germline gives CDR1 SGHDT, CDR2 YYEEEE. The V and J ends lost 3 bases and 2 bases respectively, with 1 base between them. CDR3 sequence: CASSSTDTQYF. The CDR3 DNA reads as TGTGCCAGCAGCTCCACAGATACGCAGTATTTT.

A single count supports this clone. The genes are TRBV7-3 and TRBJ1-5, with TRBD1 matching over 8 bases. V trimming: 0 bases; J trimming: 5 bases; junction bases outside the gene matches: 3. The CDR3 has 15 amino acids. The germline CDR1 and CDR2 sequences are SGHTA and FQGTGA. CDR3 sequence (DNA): TGTGCCAGCAGCTTAACCGGACAGGGAGATCAGCCCCAGCATTTT. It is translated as CASSLTGQGDQPQHF.

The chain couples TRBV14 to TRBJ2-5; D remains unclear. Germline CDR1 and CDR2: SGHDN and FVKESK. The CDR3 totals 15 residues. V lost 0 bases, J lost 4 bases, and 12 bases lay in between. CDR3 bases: TGTGCCAGCAGCCAAGAGAATGGCAGACCAGAGACCCAGTACTTC. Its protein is CASSQENGRPETQYF.

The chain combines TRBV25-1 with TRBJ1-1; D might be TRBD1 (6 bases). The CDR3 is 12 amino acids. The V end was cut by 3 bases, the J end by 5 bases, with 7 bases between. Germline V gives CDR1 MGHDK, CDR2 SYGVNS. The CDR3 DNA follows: TGTGCCAGCAGTGACAGGGGAACTGAAGCTTTCTTT. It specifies CASSDRGTEAFF.

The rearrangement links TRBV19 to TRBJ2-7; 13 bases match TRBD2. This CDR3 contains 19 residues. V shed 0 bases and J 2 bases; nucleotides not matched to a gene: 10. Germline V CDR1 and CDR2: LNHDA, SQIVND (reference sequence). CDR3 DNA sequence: TGTGCCAGTAGTATAGATCTACCTTGGACTAGCGGGAGAGCCTACGAGCAGTACTTC. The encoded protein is CASSIDLPWTSGRAYEQYF.

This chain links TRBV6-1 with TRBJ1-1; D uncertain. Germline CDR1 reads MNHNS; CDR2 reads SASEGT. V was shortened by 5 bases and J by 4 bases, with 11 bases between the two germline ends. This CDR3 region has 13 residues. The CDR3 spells CASSQSEGTEAFF. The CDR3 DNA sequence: TGTGCCAGCAGTCAGAGCGAGGGCACTGAAGCTTTCTTT.

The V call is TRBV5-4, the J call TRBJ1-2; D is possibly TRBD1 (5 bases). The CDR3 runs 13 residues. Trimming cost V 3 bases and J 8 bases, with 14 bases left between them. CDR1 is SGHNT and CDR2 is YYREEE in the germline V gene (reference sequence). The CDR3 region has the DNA TGTGCCAGCAGCTCAAACGTGGGGGAAGGCTACACCTTC. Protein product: CASSSNVGEGYTF.

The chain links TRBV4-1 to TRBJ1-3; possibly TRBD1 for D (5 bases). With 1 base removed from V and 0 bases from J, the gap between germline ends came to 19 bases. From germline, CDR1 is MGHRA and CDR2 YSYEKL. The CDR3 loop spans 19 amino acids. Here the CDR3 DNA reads TGCGCCAGCAGCCAAGGATCGGGAGGGACCCCTCGCTCTGGAAACACCATATATTTT. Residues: CASSQGSGGTPRSGNTIYF.

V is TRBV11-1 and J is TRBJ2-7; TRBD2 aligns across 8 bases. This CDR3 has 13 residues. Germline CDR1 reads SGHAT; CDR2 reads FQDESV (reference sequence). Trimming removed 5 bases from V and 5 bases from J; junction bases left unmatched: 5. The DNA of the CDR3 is TGTGCCAGCAGCGATAGCGGGAATAACGAGCAGTACTTC. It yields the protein CASSDSGNNEQYF.

The CDR3 reads CASVSSGELFF. DNA for the CDR3: TGTGCCAGCGTCTCGTCCGGGGAGCTGTTTTTT. This sequence joins TRBV11-3 and TRBJ2-2; unclear D gene. Germline-derived CDR1 and CDR2 are SGHNT and YENEEA. CDR3 size: 11 residues. V shed 8 bases and J shed 6 bases, with 7 bases lying between them.

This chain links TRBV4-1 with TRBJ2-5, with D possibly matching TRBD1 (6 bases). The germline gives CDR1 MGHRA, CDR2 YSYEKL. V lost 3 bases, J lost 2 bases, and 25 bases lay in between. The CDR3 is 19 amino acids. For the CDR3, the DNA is TGCGCCAGCAGCCACGGGGTGGTCCCGGACAGCGACTCTCAAGAGACCCAGTACTTC. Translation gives CASSHGVVPDSDSQETQYF.

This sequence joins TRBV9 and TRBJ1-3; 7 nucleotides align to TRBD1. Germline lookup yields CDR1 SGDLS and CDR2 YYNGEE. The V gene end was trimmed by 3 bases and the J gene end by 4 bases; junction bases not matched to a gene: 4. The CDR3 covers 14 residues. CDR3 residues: CASSGDRSGNTIYF. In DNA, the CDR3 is TGTGCCAGCAGCGGGGACAGATCCGGAAACACCATATATTTT.